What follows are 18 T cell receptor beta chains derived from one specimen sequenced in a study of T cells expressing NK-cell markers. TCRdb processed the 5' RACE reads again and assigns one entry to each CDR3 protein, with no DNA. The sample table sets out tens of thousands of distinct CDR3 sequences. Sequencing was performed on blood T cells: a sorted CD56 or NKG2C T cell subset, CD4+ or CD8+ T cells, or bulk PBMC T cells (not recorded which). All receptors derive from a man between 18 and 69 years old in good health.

The CDR3 sequence is CASSSQGEAYNEQFF. This chain joins TRBV4-1 and TRBJ2-1; TCRdb returns TRBD1, unconfirmable since there is no DNA. From germline, CDR1 is MGHRA and CDR2 YSYEKL. This CDR3 is 15 amino acids long.

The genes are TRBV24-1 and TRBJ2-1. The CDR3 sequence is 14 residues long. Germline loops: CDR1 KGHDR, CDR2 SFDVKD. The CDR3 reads CATSESGSYNEQFF.

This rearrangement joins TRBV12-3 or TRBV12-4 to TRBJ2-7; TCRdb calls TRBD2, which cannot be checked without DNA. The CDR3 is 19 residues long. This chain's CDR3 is CASSPNSPGLAGGRYEQYF.

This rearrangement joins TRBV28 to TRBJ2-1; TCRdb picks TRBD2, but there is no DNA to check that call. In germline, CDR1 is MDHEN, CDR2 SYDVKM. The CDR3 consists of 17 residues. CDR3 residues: CASSTPGLAGGFNEQFF.

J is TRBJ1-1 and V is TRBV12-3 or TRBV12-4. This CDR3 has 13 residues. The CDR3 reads CASSLTLYTEAFF.

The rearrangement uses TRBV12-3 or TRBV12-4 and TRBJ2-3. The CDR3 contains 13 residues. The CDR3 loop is CASHRSSTDTQYF.

CDR3: CASSDGGSTDTQYF. The chain uses TRBV6-4 and TRBJ2-3; lacking DNA, the TRBD2 call made by TCRdb goes unchecked. Germline V gene data show CDR1 as MRHNA and CDR2 as SNTAGT. This CDR3 contains 14 residues.

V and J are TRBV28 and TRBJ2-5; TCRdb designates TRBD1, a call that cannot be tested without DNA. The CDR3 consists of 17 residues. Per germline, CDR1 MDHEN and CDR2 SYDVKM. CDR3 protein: CASSLSRLRGREETQYF.

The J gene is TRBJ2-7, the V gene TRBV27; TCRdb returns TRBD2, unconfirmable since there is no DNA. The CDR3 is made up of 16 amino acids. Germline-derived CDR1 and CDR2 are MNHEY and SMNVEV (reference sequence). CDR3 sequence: CASSPLSSATAYEQYF.

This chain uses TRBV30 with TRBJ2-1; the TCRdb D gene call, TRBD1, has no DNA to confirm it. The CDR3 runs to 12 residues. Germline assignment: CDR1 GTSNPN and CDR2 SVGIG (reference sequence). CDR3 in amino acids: CAWSDLGDEQFF.

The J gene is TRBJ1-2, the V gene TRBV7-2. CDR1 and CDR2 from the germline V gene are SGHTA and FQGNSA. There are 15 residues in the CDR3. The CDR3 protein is CASSDPPRVNYGYTF.

The CDR3 sequence: CASSPMGNEQFF. The chain is built from TRBV18 and TRBJ2-1. The CDR3 is 12 residues long. Germline CDR1 reads KGHSH; CDR2 reads LQKENI.

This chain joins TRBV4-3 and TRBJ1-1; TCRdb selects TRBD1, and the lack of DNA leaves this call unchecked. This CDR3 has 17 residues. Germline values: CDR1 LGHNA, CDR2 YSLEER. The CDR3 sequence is CASSQKGTGETHTEAFF.

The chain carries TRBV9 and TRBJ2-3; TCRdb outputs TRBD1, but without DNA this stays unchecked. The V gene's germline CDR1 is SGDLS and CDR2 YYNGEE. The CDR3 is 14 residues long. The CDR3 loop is CASSAGLRTDTQYF.

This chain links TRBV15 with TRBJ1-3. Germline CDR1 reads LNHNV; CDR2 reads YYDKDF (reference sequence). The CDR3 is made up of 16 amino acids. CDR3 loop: CATSREGLDSGNTIYF.

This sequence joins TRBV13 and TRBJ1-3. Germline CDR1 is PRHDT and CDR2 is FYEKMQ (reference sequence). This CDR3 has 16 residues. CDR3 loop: CASSLEAGTSGNTIYF. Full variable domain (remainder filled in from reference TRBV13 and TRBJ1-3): AAGVIQSPRHLIKEKRETATLKCYPIPRHDTVYWYQQGPGQDPQFLISFYEKMQSDKGSIPDRFSAQQFSDYHSELNMSSLELGDSALYFCASSLEAGTSGNTIYFGEGSWLTVV.

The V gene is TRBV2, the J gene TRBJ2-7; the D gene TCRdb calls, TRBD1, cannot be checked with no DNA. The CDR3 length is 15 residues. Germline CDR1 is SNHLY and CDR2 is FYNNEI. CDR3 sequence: CASSYRGPPSYEQYF.

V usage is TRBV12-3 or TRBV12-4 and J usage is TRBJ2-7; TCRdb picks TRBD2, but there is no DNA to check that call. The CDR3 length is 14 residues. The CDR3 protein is CASRTSGGSYEQYF.